The 22 T cell receptor beta chains presented below share a single source sample, sequenced in a study of control samples from healthy donors and cancer patients. TCRdb keeps only in-frame clones here, not all; method: immunoSEQ multiplex PCR. The table lists 170,000 or so clones, 85% to 95% of them singletons, with approximately 1.5% in the top ten. Sequenced sample: blood. The receptors stem from a man aged 18 to 29 in good health.

The CDR3 sequence: CASGIGGGTDTQYF. In nucleotides, the CDR3 is TGTGCCAGCGGCATCGGCGGGGGCACAGATACGCAGTATTTT. The genes are TRBV7-8 and TRBJ2-3, with D perhaps matching TRBD2 (6 bases). V was shortened by 8 bases and J by 1 base, with 13 bases between the two germline ends. Germline lookup yields CDR1 SGHVS and CDR2 FQNEAQ. The CDR3 length is 14 residues.

V and J are TRBV5-1 and TRBJ2-7; D remains ambiguous. The CDR3 is 13 residues long. The V end lost 2 bases, the J end lost 3 bases, and 9 bases lay between the germline ends. Looked up from germline, CDR1 is SGHRS and CDR2 is YFSETQ. In nucleotides, the CDR3 is TGCGCCAGCAGCTTCCAGCCCTACTACGAGCAGTACTTC. Protein: CASSFQPYYEQYF.

The chain carries TRBV5-1 and TRBJ2-1; 7 bases agree with TRBD2. This CDR3 is 15 amino acids long. Germline V lookup: CDR1 SGHRS, CDR2 YFSETQ. The trim removed 4 bases at V and 10 bases at J, leaving 14 bases unmatched. In DNA form, the CDR3 reads TGCGCCAGCAGCCCCGCGCGGGGGACCGTAGGAGAGCAGTTCTTC. This codes for CASSPARGTVGEQFF.

This sequence joins TRBV5-1 and TRBJ2-3, with 10 bases that match TRBD2. Germline V gene lookup returns CDR1 SGHRS and CDR2 YFSETQ. The CDR3 has 18 residues. Germline trimming cut 1 base from V and 1 base from J; bases unmatched to any gene: 9. The CDR3 here is CASSLFSGGPLGTDTQYF. The CDR3 DNA follows: TGCGCCAGCAGCTTGTTTAGCGGGGGGCCCCTAGGCACAGATACGCAGTATTTT.

About this clone: The junction departs from the called germline gene at one end, perhaps through a read error. V is TRBV6-5 and J is TRBJ1-5; TRBD1 agrees at 7 bases. Looked up from germline, CDR1 is MNHEY and CDR2 is SVGAGI. The CDR3 is 14 residues long. The CDR3 is CAISTGTVYQPQHF. The CDR3 coding sequence is TGTGCCATCAGTACTGGGACAGTTTATCAGCCCCAGCATTTT.

This clone was seen more than once but under ten times. The gene calls are TRBV18 and TRBJ1-2; D is possibly TRBD1 (5 bases). The CDR3 has 15 amino acids. The V and J ends lost 2 bases and 1 base respectively, with 11 bases between them. Germline loops: CDR1 KGHSH, CDR2 LQKENI. This chain's CDR3 is CASSPGLGDNYGYTF. Written as DNA, the CDR3 is TGTGCCAGCTCACCAGGTTTAGGGGATAACTATGGCTACACCTTC.

The V gene is TRBV7-9, the J gene TRBJ2-1; D gene unclear. V lost 5 bases and J lost 6, with 17 bases in between. Germline V gene data show CDR1 as SEHNR and CDR2 as FQNEAQ (reference sequence). The CDR3 runs to 15 residues. The CDR3 sequence is CASSPWSLFPNEQFF. The CDR3 bases are TGTGCCAGCAGCCCCTGGAGCCTCTTCCCCAATGAGCAGTTCTTC.

The chain is built from TRBV3-1 (or the pseudogene TRBV3-2) and TRBJ1-2; possible D gene TRBD1, 6 bases. Trimming stripped 0 bases from V and 4 bases from J, with 9 bases between. The CDR3 spans 14 residues. Germline V lookup: CDR1 LGHDT, CDR2 YNNKEL (reference sequence). The CDR3 spells CASSQDRGIYGYTF. CDR3 nucleotide sequence: TGTGCCAGCAGCCAAGACAGGGGCATCTATGGCTACACCTTC.

This chain joins TRBV6-6 and TRBJ1-6, with D possibly TRBD1 on 5 matching bases. Trimming shortened V by 2 bases and J by 5 bases, and 10 bases separated the two germline ends. The V gene's germline CDR1 is MNHNY and CDR2 SVGAGI (reference sequence). CDR3 length: 15 residues. The CDR3 DNA reads TGTGCCAGCAGTTACAGGGAAGGGGATAATTCACCCCTCCACTTT. As protein: CASSYREGDNSPLHF.

About this clone itself: The sample holds other DNA sequences that translate to the same CDR3. The rearrangement joins TRBV19 to TRBJ1-2; D is undetermined. This CDR3 has 11 residues. The germline V gene encodes CDR1 LNHDA and CDR2 SQIVND (reference sequence). V was cut by 1 base and J by 4 bases, with 1 base left in between. The CDR3, as DNA: TGTGCCAGTAGTATAGGCTATGGCTACACCTTC. The encoded protein is CASSIGYGYTF. Filled out from reference TRBV19 and TRBJ1-2, the complete variable domain reads DGGITQSPKYLFRKEGQNVTLSCEQNLNHDAMYWYRQDPGQGLRLIYYSQIVNDFQKGDIAEGYSVSREKKESFPLTVTSAQKNPTAFYLCASSIGYGYTFGSGTRLTVV.

The chain employs TRBV21-1 and TRBJ2-7. TRBV21-1 represents a pseudogene. The CDR3 sequence is 15 residues long. CDR3 coding DNA: TGTGCCAGCAGCGACCCGAGGACGGTTCCCTACGAGCAGTACTTC. This sequence encodes CASSDPRTVPYEQYF.

J is TRBJ1-2 and V is TRBV18; possibly TRBD1 for D (6 bases). This CDR3 contains 15 residues. Germline values: CDR1 KGHSH, CDR2 LQKENI. V dropped 2 bases and J dropped 4 bases, with 14 bases sitting between them. This CDR3 is CASSPNREEIYGYTF. The CDR3, as DNA: TGTGCCAGCTCACCAAACAGGGAGGAAATCTATGGCTACACCTTC.

The CDR3 reads CASSILGNLNEKLFF. The CDR3 DNA is TGCGCCAGCAGCATCCTAGGGAACCTTAATGAAAAACTGTTTTTT. The rearrangement joins TRBV4-1 to TRBJ1-4; unclear D gene. This CDR3 has 15 amino acids. CDR1 is MGHRA, CDR2 YSYEKL, per germline. The V end lost 5 bases, the J end lost 4 bases, and 14 bases lay between the germline ends.

This chain uses TRBV6-1 with TRBJ2-3; 7 bases are shared with TRBD2. Germline V lookup: CDR1 MNHNS, CDR2 SASEGT. This CDR3 contains 16 residues. Germline trimming cut 2 bases from V and 6 bases from J; bases unmatched to any gene: 11. The CDR3 loop is CASSEREAGRGDTQYF. DNA for the CDR3: TGTGCCAGCAGTGAACGGGAAGCGGGGAGAGGGGATACGCAGTATTTT.

This clone has a single count. CDR3 loop: CASSLEAGINEQFF. The CDR3 nucleotides read TGCGCCAGCAGCTTGGAGGCAGGGATCAATGAGCAGTTCTTC. The V gene is TRBV5-1, the J gene TRBJ2-1, with D possibly matching TRBD1 (5 bases). V dropped 0 bases and J dropped 6 bases, with 10 bases sitting between them. This CDR3 has 14 residues. CDR1 and CDR2 from the germline V gene are SGHRS and YFSETQ.

This CDR3 reads CASSLEDTGMGEQFF. The CDR3 DNA follows: TGCGCCAGCAGCTTGGAAGACACCGGTATGGGGGAGCAGTTCTTC. This chain uses TRBV5-1 with TRBJ2-1; D gene unclear. The CDR3 consists of 15 residues. V was clipped by 0 bases and J by 10 bases, with 17 bases between them. CDR1 and CDR2 (germline): SGHRS, YFSETQ.

This clone occurred once. The rearrangement joins TRBV5-6 to TRBJ1-6; 10 positions agree with TRBD1. CDR3 length equals 18 residues. Germline lookup yields CDR1 SGHDT and CDR2 YYEEEE. J lost 5 bases, V lost 7 bases, and 15 bases had no gene match. This CDR3 reads CASGRDRGVSGNNSPLHF. DNA of the CDR3: TGTGCCAGCGGCCGGGACAGGGGTGTTAGTGGGAATAATTCACCCCTCCACTTT.

This chain joins TRBV7-9 and TRBJ1-3; the D is unclear. V lost 5 bases, J lost 4 bases, and 12 bases lay in between. The length of the CDR3 is 14 residues. CDR1 and CDR2 (germline): SEHNR, FQNEAQ (reference sequence). The DNA of the CDR3 is TGTGCCAGCAGCCCAAACGTGGTCGGAAACACCATATATTTT. Amino acid sequence: CASSPNVVGNTIYF.

On this clone: One end of the junction fails to match germline, which may point to a read error. The same CDR3 arises from other DNA sequences in this sample as well. The CDR3 DNA follows: TGCGCCAGCAGCAACCAGGAGACCCAGTACTTC. Its protein product is CASSNQETQYF. The chain links TRBV5-1 to TRBJ2-5; D is unclear. The germline CDR1 and CDR2 sequences are SGHRS and YFSETQ. The CDR3 length is 11 residues.

The rearrangement joins TRBV18 to TRBJ1-1, with 8 bases matching TRBD1. The CDR3 runs to 13 residues. Germline V gives CDR1 KGHSH, CDR2 LQKENI. J was trimmed by 6 bases and V by 6 bases; bases with no gene match: 6. The CDR3 sequence is CASSAGGNAEAFF. CDR3 bases: TGTGCCAGCTCGGCAGGGGGCAACGCTGAAGCTTTCTTT.

The gene calls are TRBV5-1 and TRBJ1-1; 7 nucleotides agree with TRBD1. Germline V gene sequence: CDR1 SGHRS, CDR2 YFSETQ. The CDR3 contains 14 residues. The ends lost 4 bases at V and 1 base at J; junction bases unmatched: 4. The CDR3 spells CASSLYRGNTEAFF. CDR3 sequence (DNA): TGCGCCAGCAGCCTATACAGGGGGAACACTGAAGCTTTCTTT.

The chain has TRBV24-1 and TRBJ1-1, with D perhaps TRBD1 (5 bases). The V end lost 9 bases, the J end lost 5 bases, and 18 bases lay between the germline ends. The germline gives CDR1 KGHDR, CDR2 SFDVKD. CDR3 length: 14 amino acids. As DNA, the CDR3 is TGTGCCACCCGAGATCCGGCGGGGGGAACTGAAGCTTTCTTT. Translating it yields CATRDPAGGTEAFF.